This entry concerns a single TCR beta chain. Its antigen is unknown. The data belong to a study of CD8+ T cells in alopecia areata. Whole-study context: Among treated patients, oral tofacitinib was administered at 5 to 10 mg twice daily. Severity scores in treated patients reflected the percentage of scalp affected. General study findings and limits: Lesional scalp exceeded normal scalp in clonality, especially in alopecia totalis/universalis.

Extraction of RNA preceded its reverse transcription into cDNA, which served as the sequencing template. Profiled with immunoSEQ multiplex PCR; TCRdb holds only in-frame clones, not every one. The profile covers about 180,000 clones, with 50% to 75% appearing a single time and 15% to 20% taken by the ten largest. As to treatment: oral pan-JAK inhibitor, 5-10 mg twice daily. The researchers isolated CD4+ and CD8+ T cells from PBMCs by sorting. Per germline, CDR1 KGHSH and CDR2 LQKENI. The CDR3 covers 15 residues. After removal of 1 base from V and 2 bases from J, the junction contained 3 bases not matched to a gene.

This sequence was found in a human donor with alopecia areata. This chain links TRBV18 with TRBJ2-7; TRBD1 aligns across 9 bases. The source was CD4+ T cells sorted from blood, collected between weeks 55 and 65, from a patient treated with tofacitinib. The DNA of the CDR3 is TGTGCCAGCTCACCACGGGGACAGGGCCCCTACGAGCAGTACTTC. Translation: CASSPRGQGPYEQYF.